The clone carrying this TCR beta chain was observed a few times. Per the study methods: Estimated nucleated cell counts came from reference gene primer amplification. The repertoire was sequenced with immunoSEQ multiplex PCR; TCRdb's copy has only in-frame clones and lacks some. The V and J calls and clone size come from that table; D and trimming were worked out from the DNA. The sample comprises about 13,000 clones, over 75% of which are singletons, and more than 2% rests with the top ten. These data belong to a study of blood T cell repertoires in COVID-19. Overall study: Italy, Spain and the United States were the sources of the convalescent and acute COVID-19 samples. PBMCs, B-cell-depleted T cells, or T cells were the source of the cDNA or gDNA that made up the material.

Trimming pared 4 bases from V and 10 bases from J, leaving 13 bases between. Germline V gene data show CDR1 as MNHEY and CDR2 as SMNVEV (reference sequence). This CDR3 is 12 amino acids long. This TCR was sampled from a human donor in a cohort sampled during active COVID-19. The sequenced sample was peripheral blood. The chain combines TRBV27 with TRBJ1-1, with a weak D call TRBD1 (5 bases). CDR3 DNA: TGTGCCAGCAGTTCTGCAGGGCACGGAGCTTTCTTT. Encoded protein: CASSSAGHGAFF.